This record covers a single TCR beta chain. Antigen specificity is unknown. Extracted total RNA amounted to at least 5 micrograms for each sample. The CDR3 has 14 residues. Trimming stripped 0 bases from V and 2 bases from J, with 9 bases between. Germline values: CDR1 SGHRS, CDR2 YFSETQ. These data are taken from a study of blood T cells in healthy people across ages. Whole-study findings and limits: Strong correlation existed between TCR beta diversity and naive T cell percentage.

Primed by a sample-barcoded 5' primer and a J-beta primer mix, a second PCR proceeded for 7 to 11 cycles. TCRdb fed the 5' RACE reads into MiXCR, producing one record per CDR3 protein. The sample shows hundreds of thousands of distinct CDR3 sequences, under 45% of them seen only once. V gene TRBV5-1 combines with J gene TRBJ2-7; no reliable D call. This receptor was identified in a man aged 55 to 70 in good health. The sample consisted of blood. DNA for the CDR3: TGCGCCAGCAGCTTGGGGCAGAACACCTACGAGCAGTACTTC. This codes for CASSLGQNTYEQYF.